The rows below give T cell receptor beta chains drawn from one sample of a study of CD4 T cell repertoires in COVID-19. Some clones are missing from TCRdb's copy, which holds only in-frame ones; the method was immunoSEQ multiplex PCR. Of more than 65,000 clones listed, approximately 83% were seen once; the top ten hold 0.5% to 0.6%. The sequencing used CD4+ T cells from peripheral blood, collected after recovery from COVID-19. These receptors all stem from a human donor who had COVID-19. The CDR3 runs from the conserved cysteine through the conserved F or W. The D gene is left open where the match is weak. A row's size may be missing; if present it is once, few, many or a size class.

abundance	d_gene	v_gene	j_gene	CDR3nt	CDR3aa
NA	TRBD1	TRBV19	TRBJ1-1	TGTGCCAGTAGTAGAGTAGGACAGGGTGAAGCTTTCTTT	CASSRVGQGEAFF
once	TRBD2	TRBV6-1	TRBJ2-1	TGTGCCAGCAGTGGGCGATTTAGCGGGGGGGGTTATGAGCAGTTCTTC	CASSGRFSGGGYEQFF
NA	NA	TRBV14	TRBJ2-7	TGTGCCAGCAGCCCAAAAAAGGGAACCCCCCAGTACTTC	CASSPKKGTPQYF
NA	NA	TRBV6-5	TRBJ1-4	TGTGCCAGCCGATTTTCCATGGCGACTAATGAAAAACTGTTTTTT	CASRFSMATNEKLFF
NA	NA	TRBV27	TRBJ2-7	TGTGCCAGCAGTTTTAAACTACTGGGGCGGGACGAGCAGTACTTC	CASSFKLLGRDEQYF
NA	NA	TRBV5-1	TRBJ1-3	TGCGCCAGCAGCTTGGCCGGGGGGCCTTCGTTCTCTGGAAACACCATATATTTT	CASSLAGGPSFSGNTIYF
NA	NA	TRBV6-5	TRBJ2-5	TGTGCCAGCAGAGAGGTCGTGGCTTACCAAGAGACCCAGTACTTC	CASREVVAYQETQYF
NA	NA	TRBV6-5	TRBJ1-4	TGTGCCAGCAGTTATGCACCGACTAATGAAAAACTGTTTTTT	CASSYAPTNEKLFF
NA	NA	TRBV30	TRBJ2-1	TGTGCCTGGAGTCACAATGAGCAGTTCTTC	CAWSHNEQFF
NA	NA	TRBV12-5	TRBJ1-1	TGTGCTAGTACAGGGCTCGGAAACACTGAAGCTTTCTTT	CASTGLGNTEAFF
NA	NA	TRBV10-3	TRBJ2-3	TGTGCCATCAGTGAAAGGGAGTACACAGATACGCAGTATTTT	CAISEREYTDTQYF
NA	TRBD2	TRBV7-2	TRBJ2-2	TGTGCCAGCAGCTTATCTTGGCGGGAGGCAAACACCGGGGAGCTGTTTTTT	CASSLSWREANTGELFF
NA	TRBD2	TRBV19	TRBJ2-7	TGTGCCAGTAGTATCGGGACTAGCGGATCCTACGAGCAGTACTTC	CASSIGTSGSYEQYF
NA	TRBD2	TRBV3-1/TRBV3-2	TRBJ2-5	TGTGCCAGCAGCCAAGATCCCCCTAGCGGGGGGGCCCGAGAGACCCAGTACTTC	CASSQDPPSGGARETQYF
NA	NA	TRBV5-1	TRBJ2-3	TGCGCCAGCAGCTTGGGGGAACGGGGCAGGAAAACAGATACGCAGTATTTT	CASSLGERGRKTDTQYF
once	NA	TRBV28	TRBJ1-5	TGTGCCAGCAGTTATAGCAATCAGCCCCAGCATTTT	CASSYSNQPQHF
NA	NA	TRBV5-1	TRBJ2-5	TGCGCCAGCAGCTGGGACCTCTGGGAGACCCAGTACTTC	CASSWDLWETQYF
NA	NA	TRBV7-9	TRBJ1-3	TGTGCCAGCAGCTTGCTCTACTCTGGAAACACCATATATTTT	CASSLLYSGNTIYF
NA	TRBD1	TRBV6-1	TRBJ1-4	TGTGCCAGCAGTGACATGACAGGGGGCGTGGGTTTT	CASSDMTGGVGF
NA	NA	TRBV24-1	TRBJ2-3	TGTGCCACCAGTGACTCTCAACCCGAAGAGGGAGATACGCAGTATTTT	CATSDSQPEEGDTQYF
NA	NA	TRBV19	TRBJ2-1	TGTGCCAGTAGACCGTCAGGGATCAATGAGCAGTTCTTC	CASRPSGINEQFF
NA	NA	TRBV5-6	TRBJ2-2	TGTGCCAGCAGCTCCCTCCCCGGGGAGCTGTTTTTT	CASSSLPGELFF
NA	TRBD1	TRBV18	TRBJ1-1	TGTGCCAGCTCACAACAACAGGGGGGAGGGAACACTGAAGCTTTCTTT	CASSQQQGGGNTEAFF
NA	NA	TRBV18	TRBJ1-4	TGTGCCAGCTCACCGGGGAGTTTCGGCATTTCAACTAATGAAAAACTGTTTTTT	CASSPGSFGISTNEKLFF
NA	NA	TRBV7-2	TRBJ1-5	TGTGCCAGCAGCTCCCTGGCCAATCAGCCCCAGCATTTT	CASSSLANQPQHF
NA	NA	TRBV29-1	TRBJ2-2	TGCAGCGTTGGCGGTCTGACGAACACCGGGGAGCTGTTTTTT	CSVGGLTNTGELFF
once	NA	TRBV6-1	TRBJ1-6	TGTGCCAGCAGTGATGGGATCTATAATTCACCCCTCCACTTT	CASSDGIYNSPLHF
NA	NA	TRBV2	TRBJ2-1	TGTGCCAGCGGTAGGCAAGCGTACAATGAGCAGTTCTTC	CASGRQAYNEQFF
NA	NA	TRBV19	TRBJ1-5	TGTGCCAGTAGTCGCCCGGCGGGGGTCATTCAGCCCCAGCATTTT	CASSRPAGVIQPQHF
NA	TRBD1	TRBV5-1	TRBJ1-3	TGCGCCAGCAGCGTCCGACAGGGAGCAGGAAACACCATATATTTT	CASSVRQGAGNTIYF
NA	NA	TRBV5-1	TRBJ1-2	TGCGCCAGCAGCCTTGGCGGGGTTATGGCCTACACCTTC	CASSLGGVMAYTF
NA	TRBD1	TRBV3-1/TRBV3-2	TRBJ1-1	TGTGCCAGCAGCCAAGTGGCAGGGGGCACTGAAGCTTTCTTT	CASSQVAGGTEAFF
NA	NA	TRBV6-6	TRBJ1-4	TGTGCCAGCAGTACCCACAGGGCAACTAATGAAAAACTGTTTTTT	CASSTHRATNEKLFF
NA	NA	TRBV19	TRBJ1-2	TGTGCCAGTCGACCCGGGCAGGGTAGGGGCTATGGCTACACCTTC	CASRPGQGRGYGYTF
NA	TRBD1	TRBV19	TRBJ1-2	TGTGCCAGTAGTGACGCCGGGACAGGGTCTGGCTACACCTTC	CASSDAGTGSGYTF
NA	TRBD2	TRBV12-5	TRBJ2-2	TGTGCTAGTGCCTCACCGGGGGGGCCCACCGGGGAGCTGTTTTTT	CASASPGGPTGELFF
once	TRBD2	TRBV7-9	TRBJ2-1	TGTGCCAGCAGCCTAGCGGGGGGGCACTCCTACAATGAGCAGTTCTTC	CASSLAGGHSYNEQFF
NA	TRBD1	TRBV30	TRBJ1-6	TGTGCCTGGAGTGTATCGCGCTGGACAGGGGTCGGTTCCGATACTTCACCCCTCCACTTT	CAWSVSRWTGVGSDTSPLHF
NA	TRBD2	TRBV29-1	TRBJ2-5	TGCAGCGTTGATAGGGGAGGGAGGGAGACCCAGTACTTC	CSVDRGGRETQYF
NA	TRBD2	TRBV19	TRBJ2-1	TGTGCCAGTACGAGCGGGAAGAATGAGCAGTTCTTC	CASTSGKNEQFF
NA	TRBD1	TRBV9	TRBJ2-6	TGTGCCAGCAGCTACAGGGGGCATGGGGCCAACGTCCTGACTTTC	CASSYRGHGANVLTF
NA	TRBD2	TRBV5-1	TRBJ2-5	TGCGCCAGCAGCGTGGGGACTAGCATAGAGACCCAGTACTTC	CASSVGTSIETQYF
few	NA	TRBV28	TRBJ2-2	TGTGCCAGCAGACTCCAGACAGGCCTTAACACCGGGGAGCTGTTTTTT	CASRLQTGLNTGELFF